This T cell receptor beta chain was identified in a study of cytomegalovirus exposure and HLA in healthy donors. CDR1 MNHEY and CDR2 SVGAGI come from the germline V gene. V lost 3 bases and J lost 2, with 11 bases in between. The CDR3 sequence is 14 residues long. This clone was seen once. Both 60 Vbeta primers and 13 Jbeta primers went into the PCR. The assay was immunoSEQ multiplex PCR, and TCRdb's table has in-frame clones only and misses some. The sample includes roughly 120,000 clones, roughly 80% of them seen just once. The genes are TRBV6-5 and TRBJ2-7, with D possibly being TRBD1 (6 bases). Sequenced input: PBMCs. This clonotype was sampled from a young woman in good health and CMV-seronegative. In DNA form, the CDR3 reads TGTGCCAGCAGTTATTCCCAGGGGACCTACGAGCAGTACTTC. This translates into CASSYSQGTYEQYF.